These 30 T cell receptor beta chains were sequenced from one sample in a study of regulatory T cells in long-lasting Graves disease. Combining iRepertoire HTBI primers with Arm-PCR of CDR3 regions, the authors built TCR beta libraries. TCRdb fed the multiplex PCR reads into MiXCR, producing one record per CDR3 protein. The sample carries 250,000 or so distinct CDR3 sequences, just over 20% recorded once. Sample time point: newly diagnosed GD, antithyroid drugs for less than 3 months. After RNA was extracted from PBMCs, the TCR library was made from it. The material was peripheral blood mononuclear cells (PBMCs), obtained at new diagnosis, from a patient treated with antithyroid drugs. These receptors were taken from a female donor with Graves disease.

With respect to this clonotype: Relative to the germline gene, one junction end is altered; a read error may explain this. This chain links TRBV5-5 with TRBJ2-1; 10 bases map to TRBD2. The germline V gene encodes CDR1 SGHKS and CDR2 YYEKEE (reference sequence). The length of the CDR3 is 17 residues. CDR3 DNA sequence: TGTGCCGGCAGCTTGGGGACTAGCGTGAAGTCTTACAATGAGCAGTTCTTC. Protein product: CAGSLGTSVKSYNEQFF. Supplemented by reference TRBV5-5 and TRBJ2-1, the full variable domain reads DAGVTQSPTHLIKTRGQQVTLRCSPISGHKSVSWYQQVLGQGPQFIFQYYEKEERGRGNFPDRFSARQFPNYSSELNVNALLLGDSALYLCAGSLGTSVKSYNEQFFGPGTRLTVL.

This sequence joins TRBV7-2 and TRBJ2-7; 11 bases line up with TRBD1. The CDR3 is 14 amino acids. Germline CDR1 and CDR2: SGHTA and FQGNSA. J lost 5 bases, V lost 5 bases, and 5 bases had no gene match. The CDR3 DNA sequence: TGTGCCAGCAGCCCCCGGACAGGGGGCGACGAGCAGTACTTC. Amino acid sequence: CASSPRTGGDEQYF. Full variable domain (outside the CDR3, taken from reference TRBV7-2 and TRBJ2-7): GAGVSQSPSNKVTEKGKDVELRCDPISGHTALYWYRQSLGQGLEFLIYFQGNSAPDKSGLPSDRFSAERTGGSVSTLTIQRTQQEDSAVYLCASSPRTGGDEQYFGPGTRLTVT.

This chain uses TRBV24-1 with TRBJ2-1; 10 bases agree with TRBD2. CDR3 length: 16 amino acids. J was trimmed by 7 bases and V by 0 bases; bases with no gene match: 5. Germline CDR1 is KGHDR and CDR2 is SFDVKD. The CDR3 sequence is CATSDLLAGVDNEQFF. The CDR3 nucleotides are TGTGCCACCAGTGATTTGCTAGCGGGGGTAGATAATGAGCAGTTCTTC.

The table lists this clonotype with many counts. The V gene is TRBV5-1, the J gene TRBJ2-1; D is possibly TRBD1 or TRBD2 (5 bases each). The CDR3 has 16 amino acids. Germline V gene sequence: CDR1 SGHRS, CDR2 YFSETQ. The V end was cut by 2 bases, the J end by 0 bases, with 12 bases between. DNA of the CDR3: TGCGCCAGCAGCTTTCTATGGGGGAGCTCCTACAATGAGCAGTTCTTC. It yields the protein CASSFLWGSSYNEQFF.

This clonotype was recorded at least ten times. V gene TRBV29-1 combines with J gene TRBJ1-2; 8 bases map to TRBD1. V was pared by 6 bases and J by 8 bases, with 11 bases of the junction left unmatched. The germline V gene has CDR1 SQVTM and CDR2 ANQGSEA. This CDR3 region has 13 residues. CDR3 sequence reads: CSVTGQGAWGYTF. The CDR3 DNA is TGCAGCGTAACCGGGCAGGGGGCGTGGGGCTACACCTTC.

This clonotype was recorded at least ten times. This sequence joins TRBV6-2 or TRBV6-3 and TRBJ2-7; D possibly corresponds to TRBD2 (6 bases). The germline gives CDR1 MNHEY, CDR2 SVGEGT. Trimming shortened V by 8 bases and J by 4 bases, and 21 bases separated the two germline ends. The CDR3 totals 15 residues. In DNA, the CDR3 is TGTGCCAGCGGAAAACAGAGGAGGGAGACATACGAGCAGTACTTC. It is translated as CASGKQRRETYEQYF.

A single count supports this clonotype. The rearrangement links TRBV2 to TRBJ2-5, with 7 bases identical to TRBD2. Germline V gene sequence: CDR1 SNHLY, CDR2 FYNNEI. V shed 4 bases, J shed 3 bases, and the junction held 14 bases outside the gene matches. This CDR3 is 17 amino acids long. CDR3 DNA sequence: TGTGCCAGCAGTGCCATGACTGGGCGGGAGTTCGAAGAGACCCAGTACTTC. Protein product: CASSAMTGREFEETQYF. Based on the CDR3 plus reference TRBV2 and TRBJ2-5, the full variable domain is EPEVTQTPSHQVTQMGQEVILRCVPISNHLYFYWYRQILGQKVEFLVSFYNNEISEKSEIFDDQFSVERPDGSNFTLKIRSTKLEDSAMYFCASSAMTGREFEETQYFGPGTRLLVL.

This clonotype has only one observation. Given a far larger clone just one base away, this is likely a sequencing read error. The chain links TRBV7-2 to TRBJ2-5; D is possibly TRBD2 (6 bases). The CDR3 has 17 amino acids. Looked up from germline, CDR1 is SGHTA and CDR2 is FQGNSA. Trimming pared 0 bases from V and 3 bases from J, leaving 17 bases between. CDR3 sequence reads: CASSLAARGHPEETQYF. CDR3 DNA sequence: TGTGCCAGCAGCTTAGCGGCGCGGGGTCACCCTGAAGAGACCCAGTACTTC.

The table lists this clonotype with many counts. The V gene is TRBV6-1, the J gene TRBJ1-5, with TRBD1 matching over 7 bases. The CDR3 extends over 14 amino acids. Germline V gene data show CDR1 as MNHNS and CDR2 as SASEGT. The junction had 5 bases not matched to a gene; V was cut back by 4 bases and J by 5 bases. As DNA, the CDR3 is TGTGCCAGCAGTGCTGGACAGGCCTATCAGCCCCAGCATTTT. The encoded protein is CASSAGQAYQPQHF.

This clonotype was observed at least ten times. This chain links TRBV7-3 with TRBJ2-1, with TRBD1 identical over 7 bases. Germline CDR1 and CDR2: SGHTA and FQGTGA. V trimming: 5 bases; J trimming: 6 bases; junction bases outside the gene matches: 7. The CDR3 has 14 residues. In nucleotides, the CDR3 is TGTGCCAGCAGCCCCCGACAGGGCGGCAATGAGCAGTTCTTC. Translation gives CASSPRQGGNEQFF.

This clonotype was observed at least ten times. This chain links TRBV6-2 or TRBV6-3 with TRBJ2-1, with D possibly matching TRBD1 (6 bases). This CDR3 is built from 15 residues. Germline CDR1 and CDR2: MNHEY and SVGEGT. Trimming took off 0 bases at V and 9 bases at J, with 15 bases between the two ends. The CDR3 region is CASSYSFTGSGEQFF. CDR3 nucleotides: TGTGCCAGCAGTTACTCGTTTACAGGGTCCGGTGAGCAGTTCTTC.

This clonotype was observed many times. The chain joins TRBV12-3 or TRBV12-4 to TRBJ2-3; weak D call: TRBD2 (6 bases). V was clipped by 4 bases and J by 4 bases, with 12 bases between them. The CDR3 contains 14 residues. CDR3 nucleotides: TGTGCCAGCAGTTCTGCGGGAAAGGCAGATACGCAGTATTTT. Amino acid sequence: CASSSAGKADTQYF.

This clonotype was recorded a few times. The chain carries TRBV15 and TRBJ1-5; 8 bases align to TRBD1. Unmatched junction bases numbered 4, after V lost 6 bases and J lost 3 bases. The germline V gene encodes CDR1 LNHNV and CDR2 YYDKDF (reference sequence). There are 14 residues in the CDR3. CDR3: CATRLGQANQPQHF. Here the CDR3 DNA reads TGTGCCACCAGATTGGGACAGGCCAATCAGCCCCAGCATTTT.

This clonotype came up many times. This chain links TRBV20-1 with TRBJ2-3, with TRBD2 identical over 9 bases. The CDR3 is 15 residues long. Germline CDR1 DFQATT, CDR2 SNEGSKA (reference sequence). The J segment lost 6 bases and the V segment lost 6 bases, leaving 13 bases of the junction unmatched. The CDR3 sequence: CSARGASGVPDTQYF. Here the CDR3 DNA reads TGCAGTGCCCGAGGGGCTAGCGGGGTCCCCGATACGCAGTATTTT.

At least ten counts were recorded for this clonotype. This chain uses TRBV18 with TRBJ2-1; TRBD1 is a possible D gene (5 bases). CDR1 and CDR2 (germline): KGHSH, LQKENI. Trimming removed 4 bases at V and 5 bases at J, with 9 bases between. There are 13 residues in the CDR3. The CDR3 loop reads CASSLQTDNEQFF. CDR3 in DNA: TGTGCCAGCTCACTCCAGACAGACAATGAGCAGTTCTTC. The full variable domain, rest sourced from reference TRBV18 and TRBJ2-1, is NAGVMQNPRHLVRRRGQEARLRCSPMKGHSHVYWYRQLPEEGLKFMVYLQKENIIDESGMPKERFSAEFPKEGPSILRIQQVVRGDSAAYFCASSLQTDNEQFFGPGTRLTVL.

In this sample, this clonotype turned up many times. The chain couples TRBV20-1 to TRBJ1-2; D is ambiguous. Germline V gives CDR1 DFQATT, CDR2 SNEGSKA (reference sequence). Trimming pared 3 bases from V and 4 bases from J, leaving 15 bases between. The CDR3 totals 14 residues. The CDR3 spells CSASYFRSVYGYTF. The CDR3 region has the DNA TGCAGTGCTAGTTACTTTCGGAGCGTCTATGGCTACACCTTC.

This clonotype occurred many times. This chain connects TRBV7-9 to TRBJ2-7, with 8 bases lining up with TRBD2. CDR3 length: 16 amino acids. V shed 5 bases, J shed 2 bases, and the junction held 11 bases outside the gene matches. Germline CDR1 is SEHNR and CDR2 is FQNEAQ (reference sequence). The CDR3 region has the DNA TGTGCCAGCAGCCTCACCCGGGGGGGCAGGGCCTACGAGCAGTACTTC. The encoded protein is CASSLTRGGRAYEQYF.

This clonotype was counted a few times. The gene calls are TRBV15 and TRBJ2-2, with D perhaps matching TRBD1 (5 bases). The V gene's germline CDR1 is LNHNV and CDR2 YYDKDF (reference sequence). This CDR3 contains 14 residues. The V and J ends lost 3 bases and 5 bases respectively, with 10 bases between them. The DNA for the CDR3 is TGTGCCACCAGCAGTGGCAGGGCGACCGGGGAGCTGTTTTTT. Protein sequence: CATSSGRATGELFF.

This clonotype was observed many times. The chain has TRBV5-1 and TRBJ1-1, with D maybe TRBD1 (6 bases). Per germline, CDR1 SGHRS and CDR2 YFSETQ. Deletions cut 0 bases from V and 4 bases from J, with 13 bases between. The CDR3 is 15 residues long. CDR3 residues: CASSLDAGAVTEAFF. DNA for the CDR3: TGCGCCAGCAGCTTGGATGCGGGGGCCGTCACTGAAGCTTTCTTT.

This clonotype has a count of ten or more. This chain joins TRBV11-2 and TRBJ2-1; TRBD1 matches at 9 bases. V was pared by 5 bases and J by 8 bases, with 10 bases of the junction left unmatched. CDR3 length equals 15 residues. Germline V gene sequence: CDR1 SGHAT, CDR2 FQNNGV. The CDR3 sequence is CASSAAGTGWDEQFF. Here the CDR3 DNA reads TGTGCCAGCAGCGCCGCCGGGACAGGGTGGGATGAGCAGTTCTTC.

This clonotype was picked up many times. The CDR3 DNA follows: TGTGCCAGCAGTCTTCCAACAGGGGATGAAGCTTTCTTT. Protein sequence: CASSLPTGDEAFF. The J gene is TRBJ1-1, the V gene TRBV6-1; TRBD1 matches 7 bases. This CDR3 has 13 residues. Germline loops: CDR1 MNHNS, CDR2 SASEGT. V gave up 5 bases and J gave up 7 bases; unmatched junction bases: 7.

This clonotype was seen repeatedly, ten times or more. The chain links TRBV11-3 to TRBJ2-2; 8 nucleotides line up with TRBD2. The CDR3 is 17 residues long. J lost 1 base, V lost 5 bases, and 9 bases had no gene match. Germline V gene data show CDR1 as SGHNT and CDR2 as YENEEA. CDR3 sequence reads: CASSPGRGGQNTGELFF. CDR3 in DNA: TGTGCCAGCAGCCCCGGGAGGGGTGGACAGAACACCGGGGAGCTGTTTTTT.

The J gene is TRBJ2-1, the V gene TRBV4-3; D assignment may be TRBD1 or TRBD2 (5 bases each). Deletions cut 0 bases from V and 6 bases from J, with 24 bases between. This CDR3 is 19 amino acids long. The germline gives CDR1 LGHNA, CDR2 YSLEER. Here the CDR3 reads CASSQDWVGLLVGTNEQFF. DNA of the CDR3: TGCGCCAGCAGCCAAGATTGGGTAGGGTTACTAGTGGGGACCAATGAGCAGTTCTTC.

As for this clonotype: A read error likely explains this, since a far larger clone differs by one base. The V call is TRBV7-2, the J call TRBJ2-7; 9 nucleotides match TRBD2. Germline-derived CDR1 and CDR2 are SGHTA and FQGNSA. There are 15 residues in the CDR3. Trimming took 5 bases from V and 5 from J; bases not matched to a gene: 10. The CDR3 spells CASSRVGLAGNEQYF. CDR3 DNA: TGTGCCAGCAGCCGCGTGGGGCTAGCGGGGAACGAGCAGTACTTC.

This clonotype was observed a handful of times. The conserved phenylalanine or tryptophan is not found at the CDR3 terminus, so this likely reflects a read error. The genes are TRBV12-3 or TRBV12-4 and TRBJ2-1, with 9 bases fitting TRBD2. The CDR3 consists of 12 residues. The ends lost 6 bases at V and 10 bases at J; junction bases unmatched: 4. The CDR3, as DNA: TGTGCCAGCAGGCGGGGGGGGTACGAGCAGTTCTCC. Translation: CASRRGGYEQFS.

This clonotype was counted a few times. J is TRBJ2-7 and V is TRBV24-1; no reliable D call. V lost 6 bases to trimming and J lost 2 bases, with 7 bases between them. Germline assignment: CDR1 KGHDR and CDR2 SFDVKD. This CDR3 is 12 amino acids long. The CDR3 nucleotides are TGTGCCACCAGTCTCTTGGCCTACGAGCAGTACTTC. As protein: CATSLLAYEQYF.

This clonotype was seen once. The chain employs TRBV20-1 and TRBJ2-3, with D unclear. This CDR3 has 14 amino acids. CDR1 is DFQATT, CDR2 SNEGSKA, per germline (reference sequence). The germline V and J ends were trimmed by 0 bases and 2 bases, with 9 bases remaining between them. CDR3 residues: CSARDWAPTDTQYF. CDR3 DNA: TGCAGTGCTAGAGATTGGGCCCCCACAGATACGCAGTATTTT.

This clonotype occurred a few times. A far more abundant clone sits one base away, making this likely a read error. The J gene is TRBJ2-3, the V gene TRBV2, with 8 bases matching TRBD2. The end of the DNA fits TRBJ2-7 better, so the J call may be wrong. The CDR3 runs 11 residues. The germline gives CDR1 SNHLY, CDR2 FYNNEI. The CDR3: CASTLAGEQYF. As DNA, the CDR3 is TGTGCCAGCACCTTAGCGGGGGAGCAGTACTTC.

In the case of this clonotype: One base separates it from a far larger clone, so it is likely a read error. The CDR3 does not end in the conserved phenylalanine or tryptophan, so this is likely a read error. The DNA is left out, because the CDR3 cannot be placed on it with certainty; the CDR3 is given as TCRdb lists it. The CDR3 is CASRRTSGSGGTDTQYL. The chain links TRBV7-2 to TRBJ2-1; the table's D call TRBD2 went unverified against the DNA. The CDR3 length equals 17 residues, ends included. From germline, CDR1 is SGHTA and CDR2 FQGNSA.

This clonotype was recorded many times. The chain joins TRBV20-1 to TRBJ2-4; TRBD2 aligns across 9 bases. Looked up from germline, CDR1 is DFQATT and CDR2 is SNEGSKA (reference sequence). The CDR3 contains 15 residues. The J segment lost 6 bases and the V segment lost 3 bases, leaving 9 bases of the junction unmatched. The CDR3 sequence: CSARFRGGAGNIQYF. The CDR3 coding sequence is TGCAGTGCTAGGTTCCGCGGGGGGGCTGGAAACATTCAGTACTTC.